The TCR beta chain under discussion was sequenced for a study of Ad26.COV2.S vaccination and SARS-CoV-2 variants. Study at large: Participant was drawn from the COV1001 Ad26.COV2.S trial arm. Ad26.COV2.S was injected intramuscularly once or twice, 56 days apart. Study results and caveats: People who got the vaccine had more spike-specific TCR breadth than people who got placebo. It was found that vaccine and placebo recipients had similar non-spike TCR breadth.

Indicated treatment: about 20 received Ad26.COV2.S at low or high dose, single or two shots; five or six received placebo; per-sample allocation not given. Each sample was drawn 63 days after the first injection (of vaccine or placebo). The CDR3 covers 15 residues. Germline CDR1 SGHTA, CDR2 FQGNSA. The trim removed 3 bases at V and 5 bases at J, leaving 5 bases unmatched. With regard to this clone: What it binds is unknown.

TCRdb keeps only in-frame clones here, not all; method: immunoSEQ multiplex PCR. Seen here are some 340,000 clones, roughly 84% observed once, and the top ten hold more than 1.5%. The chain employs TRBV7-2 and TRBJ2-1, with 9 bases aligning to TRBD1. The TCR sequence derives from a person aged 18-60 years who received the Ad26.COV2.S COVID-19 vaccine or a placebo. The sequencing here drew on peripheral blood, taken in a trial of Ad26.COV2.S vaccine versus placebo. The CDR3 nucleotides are TGTGCCAGCAGCTTCGGGGACAGGGACCACAATGAGCAGTTCTTC. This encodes CASSFGDRDHNEQFF.